This T cell receptor (beta chain) was identified in a study of naive and memory T cell subsets. Both TRBC1 and TRBC2 were covered by a beta constant-region primer of two equimolar oligonucleotides. Nested alpha and beta constant-region primers with the SP2 primer drove four PCR rounds on ligated cDNA. Ligation attached a single-stranded oligonucleotide with a 12-nucleotide UMI and the SP2 primer to the cDNA 3' end. TCRdb called the UMI-ligation and nested PCR reads again in MiXCR, with one record for every CDR3 protein. The sample lists under 150,000 distinct CDR3 sequences, about 20% occurring once. Study conclusions and caveats: Possibly reflecting memory cells re-expressing CD45RA, a few larger clonotypes occurred in naive repertoires, especially CD8.

This clonotype was seen once. The antigen is unknown. The CDR3 spans 12 residues. Germline V lookup: CDR1 LGHNT, CDR2 FRNRAP. The V end lost 1 base, the J end lost 7 bases, and 5 bases lay between the germline ends. Source material: naive CD8+ T cells from blood. The rearrangement links TRBV12-5 to TRBJ2-1, with TRBD1 as a possible D gene (5 bases). The source of this sequence is a human donor in good health. CDR3 residues: CASGLGQNEQFF. CDR3 DNA: TGTGCTAGTGGTTTGGGACAGAATGAGCAGTTCTTC. Together with reference TRBV12-5 and TRBJ2-1, the CDR3 gives the full variable domain: DARVTQTPRHKVTEMGQEVTMRCQPILGHNTVFWYRQTMMQGLELLAYFRNRAPLDDSGMPKDRFSAEMPDATLATLKIQPSEPRDSAVYFCASGLGQNEQFFGPGTRLTVL.